These T cell receptor beta chains were read from a single sample in a study of cytomegalovirus exposure and HLA in healthy donors. Libraries were prepared by immunoSEQ multiplex PCR; TCRdb keeps only in-frame clonotypes and omits some of them. The sample lists 95,000 to 150,000 clones, more than 75% seen once, with roughly 2% in the top ten. The sequenced sample was PBMCs. The receptors derive from a woman in her twenties or thirties in good health and CMV-seronegative. The CDR3 runs from the conserved cysteine through the conserved F or W. D genes are given only for firm matches. The size of a clone is reported for some rows only, either as once, few or many, or as a class for expanded clones.

clone_size	d_call	j_call	v_call	cdr3_nt	cdr3_aa
.	.	TRBJ1-2	TRBV7-9	TGTGCCAGCAGCTTAGAGGCCGCGGCGGGACTCTATGGCTACACCTTC	CASSLEAAAGLYGYTF
.	.	TRBJ1-4	TRBV12-5	TGTGCTAGTGGTTTGGGGGAGCAGGAGATAAATGAAAAACTGTTTTTT	CASGLGEQEINEKLFF
.	TRBD1	TRBJ2-3	TRBV6-5	TGTGCCAGCGCCCTGGGACAGGGCTTCACAGATACGCAGTATTTT	CASALGQGFTDTQYF
.	TRBD2	TRBJ2-1	TRBV9	TGTGCCAGCAGTCTGGACGGGAGGTCCTACAATGAGCAGTTCTTC	CASSLDGRSYNEQFF
.	.	TRBJ1-1	TRBV7-6	TGTGCCAGCAGCCCAATTGGGGCCATGAACACTGAAGCTTTCTTT	CASSPIGAMNTEAFF
.	TRBD1	TRBJ2-7	TRBV2	TGTGCCAGCAGTGAAGGGCAGGGGGCGTACGAGCAGTACTTC	CASSEGQGAYEQYF
.	.	TRBJ2-4	TRBV18	TGTGCCAGCTCACCAGGAACCTTTAGCCCCTCCACGAACATTCAGTACTTC	CASSPGTFSPSTNIQYF
few	TRBD2	TRBJ2-7	TRBV5-6	TGTGCCAGCAGCTTACCGACTAGCGGGGGCCTCTACGAGCAGTACTTC	CASSLPTSGGLYEQYF
few	.	TRBJ2-1	TRBV2	TGTGCCAGCCGAGGGGGGGCTTTCTACAATGAGCAGTTCTTC	CASRGGAFYNEQFF
.	TRBD1	TRBJ1-2	TRBV7-6	TGTGCCAGCAGCTTAGGACCGGACAGGGGGCTCGCTAACTATGGCTACACCTTC	CASSLGPDRGLANYGYTF
.	TRBD1	TRBJ1-5	TRBV4-1	TGCGCCAGCAGCCCCTCGGGGGGACAGGGTGGCAATCAGCCCCAGCATTTT	CASSPSGGQGGNQPQHF
.	.	TRBJ2-7	TRBV11-2	TGTGCCAGCAGTACAGGCCCCTTTTCCTACGAGCAGTACTTC	CASSTGPFSYEQYF
.	.	TRBJ2-2	TRBV7-8	TGTGCCAGCAGCTTAACGACGGGGGCGAACACCGGGGAGCTGTTTTTT	CASSLTTGANTGELFF
.	.	TRBJ1-2	TRBV6-5	TGTGCCAGCAGCGCCAGGGGCTATGGCTACACCTTC	CASSARGYGYTF
few	.	TRBJ1-6	TRBV30	TGTGCCTGGAGCCAAGGCTTAGAGCGGGCACCCCTCCACTTT	CAWSQGLERAPLHF
.	.	TRBJ2-3	TRBV7-8	TGTGCCAGCAGCCTTGGACAGCACACAGATACGCAGTATTTT	CASSLGQHTDTQYF